A selection of T cell receptor beta chains follows, all from one sample in a study of CD8 T cells in Susac syndrome. MiXCR, run by TCRdb on the immunoSEQ multiplex PCR reads, gives a single entry per CDR3 protein. The data show tens of thousands of distinct CDR3 sequences, with approximately 94% seen just once and 0.4% to 0.55% held by the top ten. The sample was CD8+ T cells from PBMCs. These receptors came from a human donor with Susac syndrome. Each CDR3 is given with its conserved first and last residue.

j_call | cdr3_length | v_call | cdr3_aa
TRBJ2-7 | 14 | TRBV7-6 | CASSWAGGTYEQYF
TRBJ2-3 | 15 | TRBV27 | CASTGAGAPTDTQYF
TRBJ1-3 | 14 | TRBV20-1 | CSARATNSGNTIYF
TRBJ2-1 | 15 | TRBV12-5 | CASGLLGQSYNEQFF
TRBJ1-2 | 13 | TRBV9 | CASRGAYVYGYTF
TRBJ1-1 | 13 | TRBV29-1 | CSVHTGMNTEAFF
TRBJ2-1 | 15 | TRBV14 | CASSQGPGGYNEQFF
TRBJ2-3 | 20 | TRBV13 | CASSLATSGGPESITDTQYF
TRBJ2-1 | 13 | TRBV16 | CASSPSSMNEQFF
TRBJ2-7 | 12 | TRBV30 | CAWSVLGYEQYF
TRBJ2-7 | 15 | TRBV27 | CASSLSAPRVHEQYF
TRBJ1-5 | 15 | TRBV4-1 | CASSQVGGSNQPQHF
TRBJ2-7 | 15 | TRBV4-3 | CASSQERALDYEQYF
TRBJ2-7 | 12 | TRBV2 | CAGGQGLYEQYF
TRBJ2-2 | 12 | TRBV14 | CATAWNTGELFF
TRBJ1-6 | 13 | TRBV4-3 | CASSQKGGSPLHF